This TCR beta chain was found in a study of CXCR3-negative and CXCR3-positive naive CD8 T cells. About the research overall: The libraries yielded 130 million to 150 million TRB reads, about 1.5 +/- 0.3 million each. Study observations and caveats: Similar TRBV-TRBJ usage was seen in naive cells (both CXCR3-negative and CXCR3-positive), but memory cells differed. Similarly elevated diversity marked both naive subsets, with memory CD8+ cells showing far lower diversity. Fresh PBMCs served for most assays, and CXCR3 expression fell partially after cryopreservation.

This CDR3 comprises 14 residues. The germline CDR1 and CDR2 sequences are SGHNT and YENEEA. In regard to this clonotype: Its antigen remains unidentified.

All TRB cDNA libraries came from 5' RACE performed with UMI labels. TCRdb re-called the 5' RACE reads; one entry per CDR3 protein, DNA not given. The sample table includes over 55,000 distinct CDR3 sequences. The TCR comes from a human donor in good health. Some clones in this sample may be carry-over from other donors' samples. What was sequenced was memory CD8+ T cells from blood. This rearrangement joins TRBV11-3 to TRBJ2-5. The CDR3 loop reads CASSSVIQQETQYF.